The table lists the clone carrying this T cell receptor (beta chain) with a few counts. Its antigen is unidentified. This specimen belongs to a study of human T cells and chemical hapten exposure. Overall study context: Patients, largely female, had alopecia areata, totalis or universalis.

The time point denotes: patch test 2, 6 weeks after DPC sensitization. Treatment: therapeutic diphenylcyclopropenone sensitization with weekly scalp DPC. Blood was collected ahead of every patch test applied. Germline V CDR1 and CDR2: SGHTA, FQGNSA. This CDR3 has 18 amino acids. Germline trimming cut 5 bases from V and 6 bases from J; bases unmatched to any gene: 17. Per the original data handling: There were a median of around 100,000 TCRs per sample, with a range from roughly 20,000 to 750,000. TCRdb reprocessed the RACE reads with MiXCR, giving one entry per CDR3 protein. None of the V and J calls come from the authors' own analysis; TCRdb made them. This table has 110,000 to 150,000 distinct CDR3 sequences, over 9.5% appearing once. The study's findings and limits: Sensitizing to DPC left TCRs with a frequency above 1 in 1000 unaltered.

This clonotype was obtained from a woman aged 50 to 65 with alopecia areata. Some clones in this sample may be carry-over from other donors' samples. This sequence joins TRBV7-2 and TRBJ2-1, with 9 positions matching TRBD1. Source: whole blood, taken in connection with sensitization to the hapten diphenylcyclopropenone (DPC). CDR3 protein: CASSPRTGVLLGTNEQFF. Here the CDR3 DNA reads TGTGCCAGCAGCCCCCGGACAGGGGTCTTACTAGGAACCAATGAGCAGTTCTTC.